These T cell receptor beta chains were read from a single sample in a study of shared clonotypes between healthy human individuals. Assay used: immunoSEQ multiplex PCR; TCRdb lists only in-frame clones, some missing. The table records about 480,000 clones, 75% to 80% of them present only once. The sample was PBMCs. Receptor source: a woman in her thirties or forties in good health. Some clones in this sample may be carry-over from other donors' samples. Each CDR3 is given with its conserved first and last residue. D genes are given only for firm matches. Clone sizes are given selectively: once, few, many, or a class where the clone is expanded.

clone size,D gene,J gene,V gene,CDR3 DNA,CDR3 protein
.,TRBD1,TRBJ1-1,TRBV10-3,TGTGCCATCAGTGTACAGGGGGAGATGAACACTGAAGCTTTCTTT,CAISVQGEMNTEAFF
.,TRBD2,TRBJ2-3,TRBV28,TGTGCCAGCACCCCAATTACGGGAGGAACCTCGGGCACAGATACGCAGTATTTT,CASTPITGGTSGTDTQYF
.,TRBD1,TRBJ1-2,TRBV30,TGTGCCTGGCATAACCCCCCTGACAGGGATTCGTATGGCTACACCTTC,CAWHNPPDRDSYGYTF
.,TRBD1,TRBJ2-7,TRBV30,TGTGCCTGGAGCCCACAGGGGCCCGTTTACGAGCAGTACTTC,CAWSPQGPVYEQYF
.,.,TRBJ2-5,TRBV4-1,TGCGCCAGCAGCCAAGCCCGGAGGGCCCCTCTCCAAGAGACCCAGTACTTC,CASSQARRAPLQETQYF
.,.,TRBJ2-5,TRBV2,TGTGCCAGCAGCCCCTCGGACGGCCCCCAAGAGACCCAGTACTTC,CASSPSDGPQETQYF
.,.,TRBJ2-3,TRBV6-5,TGTGCCAGCAGTTCACTATCTGCGGTTCAGACGCAGTATTTT,CASSSLSAVQTQYF
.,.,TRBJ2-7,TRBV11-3,TGTGCCAGCAGCTCCGGGACGTACGAGCAGTACTTC,CASSSGTYEQYF
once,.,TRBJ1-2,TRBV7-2,TGTGCCAGCAGCTTAGTTTTGTCAGAAGGAGGCTACACCTTC,CASSLVLSEGGYTF
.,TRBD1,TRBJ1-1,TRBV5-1,TGCGCCAGCAGCTTGAGGGGACAGGGGATGAACACTGAAGCTTTCTTT,CASSLRGQGMNTEAFF
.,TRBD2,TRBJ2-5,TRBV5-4,TGTGCCAGCAGCGAAACAGCGGGGAACCACGAGACCCAGTACTTC,CASSETAGNHETQYF
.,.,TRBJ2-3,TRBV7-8,TGTGCCAGCAGCCCCGGTCGAAGCGGAGAAGTTTCGTATACGCAGTATTTT,CASSPGRSGEVSYTQYF
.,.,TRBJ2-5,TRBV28,TGTGCCAGCAGTTTATCGGAAGAGACCCAGTACTTC,CASSLSEETQYF
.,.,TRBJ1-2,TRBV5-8,TGTGCCAGCAGCTTGGGACAGCATACTAACTATGGCTACACCTTC,CASSLGQHTNYGYTF
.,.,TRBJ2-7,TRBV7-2,TGTGCCAGCAGCTTAGGTGTGCGGATCTACGAGCAGTACTTC,CASSLGVRIYEQYF
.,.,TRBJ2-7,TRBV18,TGTGCCAGCTCAACTTCCACCTCCTACGAGCAGTACTTC,CASSTSTSYEQYF
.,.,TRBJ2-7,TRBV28,TGTGCCAGCCGAGGGGCAGGGGAATCCTACGAGCAGTACTTC,CASRGAGESYEQYF
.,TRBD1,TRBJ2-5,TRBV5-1,TGCGCCAGCAGCTTTGGACAGGGGAGGGAGACCCAGTACTTC,CASSFGQGRETQYF
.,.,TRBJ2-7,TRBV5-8,TGTGCCAGCAGCTATCTAGGGTGGCGGGGCTCCTACGAGCAGTACTTC,CASSYLGWRGSYEQYF
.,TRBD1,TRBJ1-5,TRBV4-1,TGCGCCAGCAGCCCAGCCGGGACAGGACAATATAGCAATCAGCCCCAGCATTTT,CASSPAGTGQYSNQPQHF
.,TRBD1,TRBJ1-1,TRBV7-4,TGTGCCAGCAGCTTAGATGTTGGACAGGGGGGGACTGAAGCTTTCTTT,CASSLDVGQGGTEAFF
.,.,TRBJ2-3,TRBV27,TGTCTCACGGCGGGGCGGAGCACAGATACGCAGTATTTT,CLTAGRSTDTQYF
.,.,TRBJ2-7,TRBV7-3,TGTGCCAGCAGCCCTTCCTCGGTGGGAGTTTCCTACGAGCAGTACTTC,CASSPSSVGVSYEQYF
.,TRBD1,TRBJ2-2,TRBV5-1,TGCGCCAGCAGCTTGTTAGGGACAGACAATACCGGGGAGCTGTTTTTT,CASSLLGTDNTGELFF
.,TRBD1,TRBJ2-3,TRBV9,TGTGCCAGCAGCAGAAGTCTCGTCGGGACAGGGGGCACAGATACGCAGTATTTT,CASSRSLVGTGGTDTQYF
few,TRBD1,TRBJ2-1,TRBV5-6,TGTGCCAGCAGCTTTGATTTAGGGGGCAACTACAATGAGCAGTTCTTC,CASSFDLGGNYNEQFF
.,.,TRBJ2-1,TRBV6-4,TGTGCCAGCAGTGAATCATCCGTTTACAATGAGCAGTTCTTC,CASSESSVYNEQFF
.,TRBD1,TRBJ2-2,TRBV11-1,TGTGCCAGCAGCTTTACCGGGACAGGGGAGTCCGGGGAGCTGTTTTTT,CASSFTGTGESGELFF
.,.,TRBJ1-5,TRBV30,TGTGCCTGGAGGGGATCGACAGCCCATAGCAATCAGCCCCAGCATTTT,CAWRGSTAHSNQPQHF
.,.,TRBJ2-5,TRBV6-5,TGTGCCAGCAGTTACTCGTACGGGATCCAAGAGACCCAGTACTTC,CASSYSYGIQETQYF
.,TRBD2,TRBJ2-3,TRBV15,TGTGCCACCAGAGAGCGGGAGGTGACAGATACGCAGTATTTT,CATREREVTDTQYF
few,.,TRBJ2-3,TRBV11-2,TGTGCCAGCAGCTCCCTATCCACAGATACGCAGTATTTT,CASSSLSTDTQYF
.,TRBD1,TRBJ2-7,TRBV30,TGTGCCTGGAGCCTCGGACAGGGAAAAAACCTATTGGCCTACGAGCAGTACTTC,CAWSLGQGKNLLAYEQYF
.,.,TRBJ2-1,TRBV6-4,TGTGCCAGCAGCCTTTGGGCAGGGGACAATGAGCAGTTCTTC,CASSLWAGDNEQFF
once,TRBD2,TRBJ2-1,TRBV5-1,TGCGCCAGCAGCTTGGTTGTAGCGGGGCCCTACAATGAGCAGTTCTTC,CASSLVVAGPYNEQFF
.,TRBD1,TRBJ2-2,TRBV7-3,TGTGCCAGCAGCACCGGGACAGGAGCGGTAAAGAATCCCACCGGGGAGCTGTTTTTT,CASSTGTGAVKNPTGELFF
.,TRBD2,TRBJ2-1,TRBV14,TGTGCCAGCAGCCAAGTTACGACTAGCGGGAGTGGTGAGCAGTTCTTC,CASSQVTTSGSGEQFF
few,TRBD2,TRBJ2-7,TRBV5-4,TGTGCCAGCAGCTTTACTAGCGGGAGGTCTGACGAGCAGTACTTC,CASSFTSGRSDEQYF
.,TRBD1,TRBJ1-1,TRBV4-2,TGTGCCAGCAGCCCCCCAGGGGGCCGCACTGAAGCTTTCTTT,CASSPPGGRTEAFF
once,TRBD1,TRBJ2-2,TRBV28,TGTGCCAGCAGTCCAGGGGGCGCGGACACCGGGGAGCTGTTTTTT,CASSPGGADTGELFF
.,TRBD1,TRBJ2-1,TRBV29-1,TGCAGCTCAGGACAGGGTACCCCGGGGTCGGGGTTCTTC,CSSGQGTPGSGFF
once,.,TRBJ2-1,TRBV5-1,TGCGCCAGCAGTCCCGGCTGGACCAATGAGCAGTTCTTC,CASSPGWTNEQFF
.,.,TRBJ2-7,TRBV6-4,TGTGCCAGCAGTTACTCGCAGGGGACTTACGAGCAGTACTTC,CASSYSQGTYEQYF
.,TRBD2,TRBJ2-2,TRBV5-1,TGCGCCAGCAGCTGGAGCGCTAGCGGGAGTTCCGGGGAGCTGTTTTTT,CASSWSASGSSGELFF
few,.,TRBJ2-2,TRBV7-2,TGTGCCAGCAGCCCGCCGGTAGGCACCGGGGAGCTGTTTTTT,CASSPPVGTGELFF
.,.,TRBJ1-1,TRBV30,TGTGCCTGGAGTGAGGACAGGAACACTGAAGCTTTCTTT,CAWSEDRNTEAFF
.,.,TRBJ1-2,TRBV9,TGTGCCAGCAGCGTAGCTAGCGGGTATGGCTACACCTTC,CASSVASGYGYTF
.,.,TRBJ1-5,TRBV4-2,TGTGCCAGCAGCCAAGATTTGGGGGTGGGACAGCCCCAGCATTTT,CASSQDLGVGQPQHF
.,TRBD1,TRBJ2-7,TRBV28,TGTGCCAGCAGGGTGGGACAGAACTACGAGCAGTACTTC,CASRVGQNYEQYF